A selection of T cell receptor beta chains follows, all from one sample in a study of CD4 and CD8 cells across lung adenocarcinoma regions. TCRdb called the PCR reads again in MiXCR, with one record for every CDR3 protein. The repertoire holds about 23,000 distinct CDR3 sequences, 52% seen once, with 20% to 25% in the top ten. The material sequenced was CD4+ T cells from the center of a lung tumor. These receptor sequences come from a male donor with lung adenocarcinoma. The CD4 and CD8 labels of this study may be unreliable. Both conserved end residues are part of each CDR3. The D gene is left open where the match is weak. Size is stated for part of the rows, as once, few or many counts, or as a class when the clone is expanded.

d_call clone_size j_call v_call cdr3_nt cdr3_aa
TRBD1 few TRBJ2-3 TRBV24-1 TGTGCCACCAGTCCGGGACAGGCTAGCACAGATACGCAGTATTTT CATSPGQASTDTQYF
- - TRBJ2-3 TRBV6-1 TGTGCCAGGGGGCTCGGGGACGGGCACCAAGATACGCAGTATTTT CARGLGDGHQDTQYF
- - TRBJ2-5 TRBV7-2 TGTGCCAGCAGCTTAGGCTTTATCGGGCAGACCCAGTACTTC CASSLGFIGQTQYF
TRBD2 - TRBJ2-2 TRBV4-2 TGTGCCAGCAGCCAAGATCTGAGCGGGAGCGGTTCCGGGGAGCTGTTTTTT CASSQDLSGSGSGELFF
TRBD1 - TRBJ2-1 TRBV10-3 TGTGCCATCAGTGGCGGACAGGGGGTGTTACCCGAGCAGTTCTTC CAISGGQGVLPEQFF
- - TRBJ2-5 TRBV6-2/TRBV6-3 TGTGCCAGCAGAGAGGGACCGCAGCGGGCGGGGCAAGAGACCCAGTACTTC CASREGPQRAGQETQYF
- - TRBJ2-2 TRBV30 TGTGCCTGGACCTGGAGGGGGCGCAGAACCGGGGAGCTGTTTTTT CAWTWRGRRTGELFF
TRBD1 - TRBJ2-5 TRBV6-2/TRBV6-3 TGTGCCAGCAGTAAACCGGGACAGGAAAGACAAGAGACCCAGTACTTC CASSKPGQERQETQYF
TRBD2 - TRBJ2-7 TRBV7-8 TGTGCCAGCAGTTACGTGGGCGGGAGCTGGAATGAGCAGTACTTC CASSYVGGSWNEQYF
TRBD2 - TRBJ2-4 TRBV6-1 TGTGCCAGGAGTGAAGGGGCTAGCGGGAGAGACATTCAGTACTTC CARSEGASGRDIQYF
- - TRBJ2-7 TRBV6-4 TGTGCCAGCAACGTACTGGCGAGAGTTGCGCAGTACTTC CASNVLARVAQYF
- many TRBJ2-6 TRBV6-1 TGTGCCAGCAGCCAACAGGGTTCTGGCGGGGCCAACGTCCTGACTTTC CASSQQGSGGANVLTF
- once TRBJ2-4 TRBV6-4 TGTGCCGGGGGGGACGGGGGCGGTGGCGAAGAGACGCAGTACTTC CAGGDGGGGEETQYF
- many TRBJ2-7 TRBV10-3 TGTGCCACCACGGACAGCCCCTACGAGCAGTACTTC CATTDSPYEQYF
TRBD1 - TRBJ2-3 TRBV6-1 TGTGCCAGCATCTTCAGGGGGTGCACCGGGGAGCAGTATTTT CASIFRGCTGEQYF
- medium-sized TRBJ2-7 TRBV6-1 TGTGCCAGCAGGAGGGCCCCGTACGAGCAGTACTTC CASRRAPYEQYF